A single sample is the source of the 13 T cell receptor beta chains below, sequenced in a study of early stage breast cancer tumors. Sequenced by immunoSEQ multiplex PCR; TCRdb stores in-frame clones only, minus some. Of roughly 14,000 clones in the sample, over 60% were seen once. The sample was normal breast tissue next to the tumor. These receptors were taken from a person aged 45 to 60 with breast cancer.

This clone appeared a single time. The chain is built from TRBV20-1 and TRBJ1-2; D call uncertain. CDR3 size: 11 residues. V was trimmed by 6 bases and J by 8 bases, leaving 13 bases between them. Germline lookup yields CDR1 DFQATT and CDR2 SNEGSKA (reference sequence). The chain's CDR3 is CSAPQAGGYTF. The DNA for the CDR3 is TGCAGTGCACCCCAGGCCGGGGGCTACACCTTC.

The chain joins TRBV28 to TRBJ1-1; 11 bases align to TRBD1. Germline V gene lookup returns CDR1 MDHEN and CDR2 SYDVKM. After removal of 3 bases from V and 5 bases from J, the junction contained 2 bases not matched to a gene. CDR3 length: 14 residues. CDR3: CASSLGQGGTEAFF. The CDR3, as DNA: TGTGCCAGCAGTTTGGGACAGGGGGGGACTGAAGCTTTCTTT. Supplemented by reference TRBV28 and TRBJ1-1, the full variable domain reads DVKVTQSSRYLVKRTGEKVFLECVQDMDHENMFWYRQDPGLGLRLIYFSYDVKMKEKGDIPEGYSVSREKKERFSLILESASTNQTSMYLCASSLGQGGTEAFFGQGTRLTVV.

This sequence joins TRBV6-1 and TRBJ2-5; TRBD2 is a possible D gene (6 bases). V shed 3 bases and J shed 5 bases, with 13 bases lying between them. Germline loops: CDR1 MNHNS, CDR2 SASEGT. The CDR3 is 14 amino acids. As DNA, the CDR3 is TGTGCCAGCAGTGAGTTGGCGGGAAAGGAGACCCAGTACTTC. Its protein product is CASSELAGKETQYF.

This clone was seen a single time. V is TRBV4-3 and J is TRBJ2-7; 10 bases map to TRBD1. V lost 0 bases to trimming and J lost 5 bases; unmatched junction nucleotides: 13. CDR3 size: 18 residues. Germline V gene sequence: CDR1 LGHNA, CDR2 YSLEER. CDR3 nucleotide sequence: TGCGCCAGCAGCCAAGATCTGGTTAGTATAGGACAGGGGGACGAGCAGTACTTC. Translated, it gives CASSQDLVSIGQGDEQYF.

The rearrangement uses TRBV5-1 and TRBJ2-7; 7 bases align to TRBD2. Germline CDR1 SGHRS, CDR2 YFSETQ. Trimming cost V 2 bases and J 3 bases; bases outside gene matches: 5. CDR3 length: 14 amino acids. The CDR3 region has the DNA TGCGCCAGCAGCTTCATCGGGGAGGGCTACGAGCAGTACTTC. It codes for CASSFIGEGYEQYF.

This clone was seen just once. V usage is TRBV4-3 and J usage is TRBJ2-7, with D possibly matching TRBD2 (6 bases). The length of the CDR3 is 15 residues. Trimming took off 4 bases at V and 3 bases at J, with 16 bases between the two ends. Germline lookup yields CDR1 LGHNA and CDR2 YSLEER. CDR3 nucleotides: TGCGCCAGCAGCCCCATGCGGGGCGGCAACTACGAGCAGTACTTC. Its protein is CASSPMRGGNYEQYF.

This rearrangement joins TRBV5-1 to TRBJ1-1; D gene unclear. V lost 0 bases, J lost 0 bases, and 12 bases lay in between. CDR1 is SGHRS, CDR2 YFSETQ, per germline. This CDR3 is built from 16 residues. The CDR3 region is CASSLAPTSVNTEAFF. The CDR3 DNA reads as TGCGCCAGCAGCTTGGCCCCAACTTCGGTGAACACTGAAGCTTTCTTT.

This sequence joins TRBV4-3 and TRBJ2-7; D call uncertain. The V and J ends lost 2 bases and 2 bases respectively, with 13 bases between them. CDR1 is LGHNA and CDR2 is YSLEER in the germline V gene. The CDR3 has 15 residues. CDR3 amino acids: CASSQFSSEPYEQYF. The CDR3 nucleotides are TGCGCCAGCAGCCAATTCTCCAGCGAACCCTACGAGCAGTACTTC.

The rearrangement links TRBV7-6 to TRBJ1-1; 7 bases align to TRBD1. The CDR3 totals 15 residues. J gave up 4 bases and V 5 bases, and 10 bases lay outside the gene matches. Germline CDR1 is SGHVS and CDR2 is FNYEAQ. Written as DNA, the CDR3 is TGTGCCAGCAGCCTCGTACTCACAGGGGCCACTGAAGCTTTCTTT. This translates into CASSLVLTGATEAFF. Full variable domain (rest looked up from reference TRBV7-6 and TRBJ1-1): GAGVSQSPRYKVTKRGQDVALRCDPISGHVSLYWYRQALGQGPEFLTYFNYEAQQDKSGLPNDRFSAERPEGSISTLTIQRTEQRDSAMYRCASSLVLTGATEAFFGQGTRLTVV.

The gene calls are TRBV6-5 and TRBJ1-1, with 7 bases fitting TRBD1. The germline CDR1 and CDR2 sequences are MNHEY and SVGAGI. This CDR3 comprises 14 residues. The ends lost 6 bases at V and 5 bases at J; junction bases unmatched: 9. This CDR3 reads CASRRGQDSTEAFF. The CDR3 DNA reads as TGTGCCAGCAGAAGAGGACAGGACTCTACTGAAGCTTTCTTT.

In this sample, this clone turned up once. The chain uses TRBV28 and TRBJ1-2, with D possibly TRBD1 on 6 matching bases. V was cut by 10 bases and J by 7 bases, with 13 bases left in between. Germline loops: CDR1 MDHEN, CDR2 SYDVKM. This CDR3 has 11 residues. The CDR3 loop reads CAKKQGGGYTF. For the CDR3, the DNA is TGTGCCAAAAAACAGGGAGGTGGCTACACCTTC.

This clone was detected once. The V gene is TRBV4-2, the J gene TRBJ1-2, with unresolved D. The CDR3 has 11 amino acids. CDR1 is LGHNA and CDR2 is YNFKEQ in the germline V gene. The V end was cut by 2 bases, the J end by 2 bases, with 0 bases between. CDR3 bases: TGTGCCAGCAGCCAAAACTATGGCTACACCTTC. Amino acids: CASSQNYGYTF.

Of note for this clone: This same CDR3 is encoded by further DNA sequences in the sample. The rearrangement uses TRBV16 and TRBJ2-6, with D tentatively TRBD1 (5 bases). Germline V gene sequence: CDR1 KGHSY, CDR2 FQNENV. The V gene lost 0 bases and the J gene lost 1 base, with 10 bases spanning the gap. This CDR3 has 17 amino acids. CDR3 bases: TGTGCCAGCAGCCAATCTTTACCAGGGTCTGGGGCCAACGTCCTGACTTTC. Residues: CASSQSLPGSGANVLTF. Using reference TRBV16 and TRBJ2-6 for the parts outside the CDR3, the full variable domain is GEEVAQTPKHLVRGEGQKAKLYCAPIKGHSYVFWYQQVLKNEFKFLISFQNENVFDETGMPKERFSAKCLPNSPCSLEIQATKLEDSAVYFCASSQSLPGSGANVLTFGAGSRLTVL.